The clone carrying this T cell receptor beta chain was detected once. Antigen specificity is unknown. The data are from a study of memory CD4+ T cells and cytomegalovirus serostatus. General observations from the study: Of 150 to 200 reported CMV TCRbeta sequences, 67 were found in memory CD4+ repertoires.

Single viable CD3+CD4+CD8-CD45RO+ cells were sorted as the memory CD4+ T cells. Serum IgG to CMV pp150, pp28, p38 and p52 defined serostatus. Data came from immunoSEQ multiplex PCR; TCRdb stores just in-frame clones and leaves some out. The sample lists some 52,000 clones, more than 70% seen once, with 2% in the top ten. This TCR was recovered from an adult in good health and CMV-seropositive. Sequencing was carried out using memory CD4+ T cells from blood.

The chain's CDR3 is CATTTGTDTQYF. CDR3 coding DNA: TGTGCCACCACGACAGGGACAGATACGCAGTATTTT. This rearrangement joins TRBV18 to TRBJ2-3, with 7 nucleotides matching TRBD1. Per the germline V gene, CDR1 is KGHSH and CDR2 is LQKENI. The CDR3 runs 12 residues. The V and J ends lost 10 bases and 3 bases, in that order; junction bases with no gene match: 4. The variable domain in full, completed from reference TRBV18 and TRBJ2-3, reads NAGVMQNPRHLVRRRGQEARLRCSPMKGHSHVYWYRQLPEEGLKFMVYLQKENIIDESGMPKERFSAEFPKEGPSILRIQQVVRGDSAAYFCATTTGTDTQYFGPGTRLTVL.